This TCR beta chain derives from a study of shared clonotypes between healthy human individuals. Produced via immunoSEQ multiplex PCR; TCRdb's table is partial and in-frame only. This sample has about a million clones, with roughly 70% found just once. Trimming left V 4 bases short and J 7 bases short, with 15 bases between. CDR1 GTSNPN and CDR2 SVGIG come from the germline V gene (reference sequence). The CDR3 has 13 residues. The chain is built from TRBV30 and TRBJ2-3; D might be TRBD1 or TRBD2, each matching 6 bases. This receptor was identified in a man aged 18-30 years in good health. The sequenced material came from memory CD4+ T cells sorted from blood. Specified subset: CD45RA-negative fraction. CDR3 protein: CAWKGGPPHTQYF. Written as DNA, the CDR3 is TGTGCCTGGAAAGGGGGGCCCCCTCATACGCAGTATTTT.